The T cell receptor (beta chain) under discussion was sequenced for a study of T cells in Graves' hyperthyroidism and ophthalmopathy. Study-level findings and limits: Ophthalmopathy, as predicted by the model, came a median about seven months after the prediction.

Trimming shortened V by 7 bases and J by 1 base, and 16 bases separated the two germline ends. The germline V gene has CDR1 SNHLY and CDR2 FYNNEI. The CDR3 is 15 residues long. Amplification of TCR beta CDR3 regions was performed using RNA transcripts as template. The TCR CDR3 was amplified in a first-round RT-PCR using the HTBI primer set. One entry per CDR3 protein results from TCRdb running MiXCR on the multiplex PCR reads. The profile shows roughly 200,000 distinct CDR3 sequences, 17% of them singletons. This clonotype occurred many times. The antigen remains undetermined. When ophthalmopathy did not progress within 18 months, Graves' hyperthyroidism was considered stable. Hyperthyroidism patients were newly diagnosed, had disease duration under 2 months, and were aged 18 to 65 years.

The chain combines TRBV2 with TRBJ1-1, with D unresolved. What was sequenced was blood. This clonotype was sampled from a woman between 50 and 59 years old with Graves' hyperthyroidism. CDR3: CASKMREVGNTEAFF. DNA of the CDR3: TGTGCCAGCAAAATGAGGGAGGTAGGGAACACTGAAGCTTTCTTT.